This TCR beta chain was profiled in a study of CD4 and CD8 cells across lung adenocarcinoma regions (dated by TCRdb to 2016 to 2018). Concerning the study at large: The study examined intratumor heterogeneity of the T cell receptor repertoire by comparing tumor centers with tumor margins.

Patients with localized lung adenocarcinoma, a subtype of non-small cell lung cancer, were used as donors. These samples came from the margins of localized lung adenocarcinomas. For TCR repertoire analysis, CD8+ T cells from tumor tissue were profiled separately from CD4+ T cells. V trim: 3 bases; J trim: 0 bases; unmatched bases: 8. Inclusive of the bounding cysteine and phenylalanine, the CDR3 is 17 residues long. The sequence is cut down to CDR3 DNA, 51 bases in frame from base 1. As encoded in the germline V gene, CDR1 is SGHTA while CDR2 is FQGNSA. Notes on this clonotype: Its specific antigen is unknown. No much larger clonotype is one base removed from it; base qualities were not supplied.

Library construction relied on PCR. Instrument on record: HiSeq X Ten. TCRdb ran its own pipeline on the public reads, namely fastp trimming at Q25 and MiXCR clone calling, and kept in-frame beta chains. Every entry covers one CDR3 protein and lists the most common genes and DNA from its rows. A total of roughly 3,600 distinct CDR3 sequences appear in this sample, 65% of them only once. More than 15% of the sample rests with the top ten. The TCR originated in a female donor with lung adenocarcinoma. The CD4 and CD8 labels of this study may be unreliable. Specimen: CD8+ T cells from the margin of a lung tumor. The sample's cell subset or site label, decoded: tumor margin region. The chain employs TRBV7-2 and TRBJ2-1; the junction holds 7 bases that match TRBD2. The nucleotides read TGTGCCAGCAGCTTCCCGAGCGGGGCAAGCTCCTACAATGAGCAGTTCTTC. This codes for CASSFPSGASSYNEQFF.